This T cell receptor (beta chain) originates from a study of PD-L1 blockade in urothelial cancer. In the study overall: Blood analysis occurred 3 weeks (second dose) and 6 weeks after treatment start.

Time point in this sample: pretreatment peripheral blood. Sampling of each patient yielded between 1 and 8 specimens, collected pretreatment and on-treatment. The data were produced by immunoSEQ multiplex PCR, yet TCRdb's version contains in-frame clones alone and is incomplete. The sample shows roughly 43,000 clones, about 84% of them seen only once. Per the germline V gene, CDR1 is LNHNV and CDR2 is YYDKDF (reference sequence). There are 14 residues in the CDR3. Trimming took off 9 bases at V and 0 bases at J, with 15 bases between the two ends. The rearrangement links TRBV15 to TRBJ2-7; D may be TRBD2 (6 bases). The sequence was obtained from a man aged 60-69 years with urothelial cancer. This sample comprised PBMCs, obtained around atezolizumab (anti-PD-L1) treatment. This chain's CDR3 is CATGSRESSYEQYF. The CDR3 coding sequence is TGTGCCACGGGGTCGCGGGAAAGCTCCTACGAGCAGTACTTC. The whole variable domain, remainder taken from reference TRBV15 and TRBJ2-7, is DAMVIQNPRYQVTQFGKPVTLSCSQTLNHNVMYWYQQKSSQAPKLLFHYYDKDFNNEADTPDNFQSRRPNTSFCFLDIRSPGLGDTAMYLCATGSRESSYEQYFGPGTRLTVT.